The text below deals with one T cell receptor beta chain. The antigen it binds to is not known. No base quality information exists; no much larger clone differs at one position. After removal of 8 bases from V and 2 bases from J, the junction retains 10 bases not matched to a gene. CDR1 and CDR2 are read off the germline V gene as MGHRA and YSYEKL. Its CDR3 holds 15 amino acids, cysteine through phenylalanine. Only the CDR3 DNA is retained, 45 bases long and in frame from the first base. This sample was included in a study of T cells in Graves' hyperthyroidism and ophthalmopathy (dated by TCRdb to between 2018 and 2020). Regarding the research as a whole: Peripheral blood was sampled at the time of initial diagnosis, prior to any treatment. To identify distinguishing TCR V-J signatures, a discovery cohort of about a hundred patients was used, comprising some 45 with Graves' ophthalmopathy and about 59 with stable Graves' hyperthyroidism. Whether ophthalmopathy could be predicted prospectively was tested in an independent validation cohort made up of roughly 20 hyperthyroidism patients plus 17 patients who later progressed to ophthalmopathy. For training and testing, the roughly 93 patients in the discovery cohort were randomly divided in a 7:3 ratio. In six Graves' hyperthyroidism patients, the study also compared T-cell repertoires from thyroid tissue with T-cell repertoires from blood. Following sampling, methimazole starting at 30 mg daily was given to hyperthyroidism patients, and high-dose intravenous methylprednisolone was given to ophthalmopathy patients. According to the paper, TCR Vbeta CDR3 sequencing was carried out on 120 to 150 peripheral blood samples, which came from 40 to 45 ophthalmopathy, under 85 hyperthyroidism and roughly 17 progressor patients.

Points the paper makes about the study in general: Sample size was not statistically predetermined, and investigators were not blinded to group allocation. Blood samples also contained most of the expanded thyroid clonotypes (frequency above 0.001), which suggests that blood repertoires may reflect thyroid immune responses. During validation, the model predicted progression to ophthalmopathy a median of about 6.3 months ahead of onset, with 70.59% sensitivity and almost 75% specificity. A 13 V-J signature model separated ophthalmopathy from stable hyperthyroidism, with approximately 86% sensitivity and roughly 81% specificity in cross-validation and 80%/75% in testing.

The TCR beta CDR3 regions were amplified from the RNA transcripts. The first round of RT-PCR for the TCR CDR3 was performed with the HTBI primer set and the Qiagen OneStep RT-PCR kit. Libraries were constructed in a second round of multiplex PCR, after which size selection and purification were carried out. Sequencing of the libraries was done on an Illumina HiSeq2000 using paired-end 100 bp reads. The original methods were these. Raw data were processed with SOAPnuke, discarding reads with adapters, uncalled bases, mean Phred below 15, or no exact constant-primer or identifier match. High-quality paired reads were merged with COPE v1.2.5, and unique nucleotide sequences were defined as clonotypes. Clonotypes were aligned to IMGT TRBV, TRBD and TRBJ reference segments using MiTCR v1.1. The analysis was restricted to V-J combinations with a frequency above 0.0001, which together covered 99.2% of the repertoires. A TCS score was defined as the ratio between F50 (clonal expansion) and ExV (chaos), using BLOSUM62-based TCRdist between CDR3 peptides within each V-J. Welch's t-statistics and random forest reduced around 520 V-J features to about 12, which were used in a naive Bayes classifier (R e1071). The Morisita-Horn index was used to measure how similar the thyroid and blood repertoires were. TCRdb's own reprocessing of the public reads used fastp at Q25 and MiXCR and kept productive beta chains. Rows merge per CDR3 protein into single entries with the most common DNA and genes. For this entry, the V and J calls and clone size follow TCRdb and not the study's own pipeline. For this sample there are about 840,000 distinct CDR3 sequences; 35% to 45% appear just once. The top ten clones comprise over 8% of the sample.

Stable Graves' hyperthyroidism was defined as the absence of progression to ophthalmopathy over 18 months of follow-up. Hyperthyroidism patients were newly diagnosed, had a disease duration of under 2 months, and were aged 18 to 65 years. Exclusion was applied to patients with uncontrolled infections, other autoimmune diseases, pregnancy or lactation. Diagnoses were established on the basis of clinical symptoms, serum thyroxine and TRAb, thyroid ultrasound, and orbital computed tomography. PBMCs were separated from over 9 ml of fresh peripheral blood using Ficoll-Paque density gradient centrifugation. Total RNA was extracted with Trizol reagent, and quality was checked on an Agilent 2100 Bioanalyzer.

The receptor was isolated from a man between 18 and 35 years old with Graves' hyperthyroidism. Sequenced material: blood. Recombination connected TRBV4-1 to TRBJ2-5, and 8 bases in between align with TRBD2. The CDR3 corresponds to CASGRAGVGQETQYF. The sequenced DNA is TGCGCCAGCGGAAGAGCGGGGGTAGGGCAAGAGACCCAGTACTTC.